The entry below describes one T cell receptor (beta chain). Its specificity is unknown. Sampled while nominally healthy, donors likely had unrecorded immune exposures. The sample comes from a study of cytomegalovirus exposure and HLA in healthy donors. Study-wide points: Reports indicated that the classifier achieved high specificity and sensitivity in diagnosing cytomegalovirus status. It was assumed in the presence/absence analyses that sequencing depth was roughly uniform across donors.

The PCR contained 60 Vbeta and 13 Jbeta primers. The data were produced by immunoSEQ multiplex PCR, yet TCRdb's version contains in-frame clones alone and is incomplete. The table has roughly 100,000 clones, about 79% seen once. Germline V lookup: CDR1 MNHEY, CDR2 SMNVEV (reference sequence). This CDR3 spans 15 amino acids. The ends were cut back, 6 bases at V and 4 bases at J, with 16 bases in the middle. The receptor was derived from a man in his sixties in good health and CMV-seropositive. Source material: PBMCs. The J gene is TRBJ1-5, the V gene TRBV27, with no clear D. CDR3 coding DNA: TGTGCCAGCAGCTTGGGAGCAGGATTGAATCAGCCCCAGCATTTT. This sequence encodes CASSLGAGLNQPQHF.